This T cell receptor beta chain stems from a study of OX40 agonist ivuxolimab in advanced cancers. Some clones are missing from TCRdb's copy, which holds only in-frame ones; the method was immunoSEQ multiplex PCR. The data contain around 98,000 clones, around 88% of them singletons. This clone was seen only once. Its antigen is still unknown. Peripheral blood came from all dose cohorts at three timepoints. The V and J ends lost 7 bases and 7 bases respectively, with 22 bases between them. CDR3 length equals 15 residues. Per germline, CDR1 MNHNS and CDR2 SASEGT. Study results and limitations: It was not determined which antigens were specifically recognized by the peripheral T cells that had undergone clonal expansion. The mean number of expanded clones was higher in CD8+ T cells than in CD4+. Clonal expansion was seen in CD4+ and CD8+ blood T cells by week 6 at 0.1 to 3.0 mg/kg.

The chain recombines TRBV6-1 with TRBJ1-1; possible D gene TRBD1, 6 bases. The origin of this receptor is an adult with an advanced solid tumor such as melanoma, head and neck, liver or kidney cancer. The input for sequencing was CD4+ or CD8+ T cells sorted from blood, taken in a trial of the OX40 agonist ivuxolimab. The CDR3 nucleotides read TGTGCCAGCACCTTTTCGACAGGCTGGCAAGGTGAAGCTTTCTTT. Amino acid sequence: CASTFSTGWQGEAFF.